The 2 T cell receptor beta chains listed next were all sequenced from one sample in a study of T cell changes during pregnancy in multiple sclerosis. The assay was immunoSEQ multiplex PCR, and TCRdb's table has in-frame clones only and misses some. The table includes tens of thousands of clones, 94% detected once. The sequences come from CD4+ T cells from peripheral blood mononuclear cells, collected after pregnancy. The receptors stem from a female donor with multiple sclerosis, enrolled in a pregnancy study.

CDR3 amino acids: CASSLEYRTDTQYF. CDR3 sequence (DNA): TGTGCCAGCAGCTTGGAATACAGGACAGATACGCAGTATTTT. The rearrangement uses TRBV11-2 and TRBJ2-3, with D perhaps TRBD1 (5 bases). CDR1 and CDR2 from the germline V gene are SGHAT and FQNNGV. V lost 3 bases and J lost 3, with 10 bases in between. The CDR3 has 14 residues.

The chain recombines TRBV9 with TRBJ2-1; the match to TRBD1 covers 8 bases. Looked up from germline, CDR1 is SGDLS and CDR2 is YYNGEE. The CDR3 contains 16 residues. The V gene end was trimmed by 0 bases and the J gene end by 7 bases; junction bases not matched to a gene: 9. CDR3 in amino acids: CASSVGGRGRLNEQFF. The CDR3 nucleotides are TGTGCCAGCAGCGTAGGAGGCAGGGGGCGTTTGAATGAGCAGTTCTTC.